A selection of T cell receptor beta chains follows, all from one sample in a study of blood T cell repertoires in COVID-19. TCRdb's table, derived via immunoSEQ multiplex PCR, lists solely in-frame clones and lacks some. The profile shows about 220,000 clones, approximately 85% of them singletons. Material: peripheral blood. The receptors shown here come from a woman in her seventies with COVID-19, enrolled during active disease. Both conserved end residues are part of each CDR3. The D gene is left open where the match is weak. Part of the rows lack a size; the others show once, few, many or a class for expanded clones.

>few|TRBJ1-2|13|TRBD1|TRBV19
CATRGQGIYGYTF
TGTGCCACACGAGGACAGGGGATCTATGGCTACACCTTC
>.|TRBJ1-5|17|TRBD1|TRBV7-2
CASSASGTGGSRQPQHF
TGTGCCAGCAGCGCCTCCGGGACAGGAGGGTCGCGTCAGCCCCAGCATTTT
>.|TRBJ1-2|12|TRBD1|TRBV19
CASSQGEDGYTF
TGTGCCAGTAGCCAGGGGGAGGATGGCTACACCTTC
>.|TRBJ2-1|13|.|TRBV9
CASSSVQGNEQFF
TGTGCCAGCTCTTCTGTACAGGGCAATGAGCAGTTCTTC
>.|TRBJ1-1|17|.|TRBV11-3
CASSLGLGDTIGTEAFF
TGTGCCAGCAGCTTAGGGTTAGGGGACACAATCGGCACTGAAGCTTTCTTT
>.|TRBJ1-6|14|.|TRBV19
CASRVGTFNSPLHF
TGTGCCAGTAGGGTCGGGACTTTTAATTCACCCCTCCACTTT
>.|TRBJ2-7|12|.|TRBV3-1/TRBV3-2
CASSQTTVEQYF
TGTGCCAGCAGCCAAACGACAGTCGAGCAGTACTTC
>.|TRBJ1-5|14|.|TRBV4-3
CASSQDPGNQPQHF
TGCGCCAGCAGCCAAGATCCGGGGAATCAGCCCCAGCATTTT
>.|TRBJ1-3|14|.|TRBV9
CASSVTTSGNTIYF
TGTGCCAGCAGCGTTACAACCTCCGGAAACACCATATATTTT
>.|TRBJ1-1|16|TRBD1|TRBV7-6
CASSLAPGQGANEAFF
TGTGCCAGCAGCTTGGCCCCGGGACAGGGGGCGAATGAAGCTTTCTTT
>.|TRBJ1-6|14|.|TRBV7-2
CASSLQGLHSPLHF
TGTGCCAGCAGCTTACAGGGGCTTCATTCACCCCTCCACTTT
>.|TRBJ1-4|14|TRBD1|TRBV11-2
CASSGDRWNEKLFF
TGTGCCAGCAGCGGGGACAGGTGGAACGAAAAACTGTTTTTT
>.|TRBJ2-7|15|TRBD1|TRBV7-8
CASSSNRDRGYEQYF
TGTGCCAGCAGCTCGAACCGGGACAGGGGCTACGAGCAGTACTTC
>.|TRBJ1-2|15|TRBD1|TRBV7-6
CASSLARQGSSGYTF
TGTGCCAGCAGCTTAGCCCGACAGGGGTCGAGTGGCTACACCTTC
>.|TRBJ1-1|15|.|TRBV6-5
CASSHQTVYNTEAFF
TGTGCCAGCAGTCACCAAACAGTATATAACACTGAAGCTTTCTTT
>once|TRBJ2-3|14|.|TRBV4-2
CASSPRDTISSQYF
TGTGCCAGCAGCCCCCGGGACACTATCAGCTCGCAGTATTTT
>.|TRBJ2-7|12|.|TRBV2
CASRGLVDEQYF
TGTGCCAGCAGGGGGCTCGTTGACGAGCAGTACTTC
>.|TRBJ2-6|16|.|TRBV19
CASSIGGFGGANVLTF
TGTGCCAGTAGTATAGGCGGGTTTGGTGGGGCCAACGTCCTGACTTTC
>.|TRBJ1-6|20|.|TRBV12-1
CASSFQPGQGSAWGGSPLHF
TGTGCCAGCAGCTTTCAACCGGGACAGGGGTCGGCCTGGGGCGGATCACCCCTCCACTTT
>.|TRBJ1-3|15|TRBD1|TRBV6-6
CASSSGTGGGNTIYF
TGTGCCAGCAGTTCGGGGACAGGGGGTGGAAACACCATATATTTT
>.|TRBJ2-2|15|.|TRBV19
CASTTLGRNTGELFF
TGTGCCAGTACCACATTAGGGAGGAACACCGGGGAGCTGTTTTTT
>few|TRBJ1-1|14|TRBD1|TRBV5-8
CASSFKGAPTEAFF
TGTGCCAGCAGCTTCAAGGGGGCGCCCACTGAAGCTTTCTTT
>.|TRBJ1-2|13|TRBD1|TRBV27
CASRRQGALGYTF
TGTGCCAGCAGGAGACAGGGGGCGCTTGGCTACACCTTC
>.|TRBJ1-1|15|.|TRBV11-3
CASSLQGGWNTEAFF
TGTGCCAGCAGCTTACAGGGAGGTTGGAACACTGAAGCTTTCTTT
>.|TRBJ2-5|15|TRBD2|TRBV2
CASSGIAGGQETQYF
TGTGCCAGCAGTGGGATTGCGGGGGGACAAGAGACCCAGTACTTC
>few|TRBJ1-1|14|.|TRBV29-1
CSVEEAGESTEAFF
TGCAGCGTTGAAGAGGCAGGGGAATCCACTGAAGCTTTCTTT
>.|TRBJ1-2|11|.|TRBV6-1
CASSEGRVTIF
TGTGCCAGCAGTGAAGGTCGGGTCACCATATTC
>.|TRBJ2-1|14|TRBD2|TRBV7-2
CASSSTSGGREQFF
TGTGCCAGCAGCTCGACTAGCGGGGGGCGGGAGCAGTTCTTC
>.|TRBJ1-4|14|.|TRBV29-1
CSVVVQGLNEKLFF
TGCAGCGTTGTTGTTCAGGGTTTAAATGAAAAACTGTTTTTT
>.|TRBJ1-6|15|.|TRBV11-2
CASRKGQIYNSPLHF
TGTGCCAGCAGAAAAGGACAGATTTATAATTCACCCCTCCACTTT
>.|TRBJ1-2|14|.|TRBV30
CAWSDPTSYYGYTF
TGTGCCTGGAGCGACCCGACAAGCTACTATGGCTACACCTTC
>.|TRBJ1-1|13|.|TRBV3-1/TRBV3-2
CASSQARNTEAFF
TGTGCCAGCAGCCAAGCTAGAAACACTGAAGCTTTCTTT
>.|TRBJ1-6|15|.|TRBV3-1/TRBV3-2
CASRAGERTNSPLHF
TGTGCCAGCAGGGCAGGGGAACGGACTAATTCACCCCTCCACTTT
>.|TRBJ1-3|15|TRBD1|TRBV2
CASSVQGARGNTIYF
TGTGCCAGCAGTGTGCAGGGGGCACGTGGAAACACCATATATTTT
>once|TRBJ2-2|15|TRBD2|TRBV11-2
CASSFRGGGTGELFF
TGTGCCAGCAGCTTTCGCGGGGGTGGGACCGGGGAGCTGTTTTTT
>.|TRBJ2-3|15|TRBD2|TRBV5-1
CASSSGLAGADTQYF
TGCGCCAGCAGCTCGGGACTAGCGGGGGCAGATACGCAGTATTTT
>.|TRBJ1-6|20|TRBD1|TRBV7-2
CASSLAGTAGTSSYNSPLHF
TGTGCCAGCAGCTTAGCCGGGACAGCGGGTACAAGCTCCTATAATTCACCCCTCCACTTT
>.|TRBJ1-4|18|TRBD1|TRBV19
CASSPRQGGVGTNEKLFF
TGTGCCAGTAGTCCTCGACAGGGGGGGGTTGGGACTAATGAAAAACTGTTTTTT
>.|TRBJ1-2|14|.|TRBV5-1
CASSLVAANYGYTF
TGCGCCAGCAGCTTGGTAGCAGCAAACTATGGCTACACCTTC
>.|TRBJ2-7|14|.|TRBV7-3
CASSLNPGSYEQYF
TGTGCCAGCAGCTTAAACCCCGGCTCCTACGAGCAGTACTTC
>.|TRBJ1-4|15|.|TRBV5-6
CASSLGQGYVKKLFF
TGTGCCAGCAGCTTGGGGCAGGGGTATGTGAAAAAACTGTTTTTT
>.|TRBJ2-2|18|TRBD2|TRBV11-3
CASSSRTSGGAYTGELFF
TGTGCCAGCAGCTCACGGACTAGCGGGGGGGCCTACACCGGGGAGCTGTTTTTT
>.|TRBJ1-2|12|.|TRBV5-6
CASSFKLDGYTF
TGTGCCAGCAGCTTTAAACTCGATGGCTACACCTTC
>once|TRBJ2-1|15|TRBD2|TRBV6-2/TRBV6-3
CASSYSSGAYNEQFF
TGTGCCAGCAGTTACTCTAGCGGGGCCTACAATGAGCAGTTCTTC
>few|TRBJ2-7|14|.|TRBV7-9
CASSPRFGRDEQYF
TGTGCCAGCAGCCCCCGGTTCGGTCGGGACGAGCAGTACTTC
>.|TRBJ1-2|13|.|TRBV3-1/TRBV3-2
CASSQGGNYGYTF
TGTGCCAGCAGCCAGGGGGGGAACTATGGCTACACCTTC
>.|TRBJ2-5|14|.|TRBV7-3
CASSLGGAGETQYF
TGTGCCAGCAGCTTAGGGGGGGCCGGAGAGACCCAGTACTTC
>few|TRBJ1-2|13|.|TRBV2
CASGTGNLYGYTF
TGTGCCAGCGGAACAGGGAACCTCTATGGCTACACCTTC
>.|TRBJ2-7|18|.|TRBV4-3
CASSQVARIQSTGLEQYF
TGCGCCAGCAGCCAAGTCGCCCGGATACAAAGCACAGGGCTCGAGCAGTACTTC
>.|TRBJ1-1|14|.|TRBV7-3
CASSLTGRDTEAFF
TGTGCCAGCAGCTTAACAGGGAGGGACACTGAAGCTTTCTTT
>.|TRBJ2-3|16|TRBD2|TRBV24-1
CATSDAVAGEADTQYF
TGTGCCACCAGTGATGCGGTAGCGGGAGAGGCAGATACGCAGTATTTT
>many|TRBJ1-1|15|.|TRBV19
CASSMVGASNTEAFF
TGTGCCAGTAGTATGGTAGGGGCCTCAAACACTGAAGCTTTCTTT
>.|TRBJ2-1|19|.|TRBV4-1
CASSQEAQRTYSSYNEQFF
TGCGCCAGCAGCCAAGAAGCCCAGCGGACTTATAGCTCCTACAATGAGCAGTTCTTC
>.|TRBJ1-6|14|TRBD1|TRBV10-3
CAISEGTAYSPLHF
TGTGCCATCAGTGAAGGGACAGCCTATTCACCCCTCCACTTT
>.|TRBJ1-2|16|TRBD1|TRBV4-3
CASSQDRTGGTYGYTF
TGCGCCAGCAGCCAAGATCGGACAGGGGGAACCTATGGCTACACCTTC
>.|TRBJ2-3|15|.|TRBV6-5
CASRDGGRILDTQYF
TGTGCCAGCAGGGACGGGGGGCGGATACTAGATACGCAGTATTTT
>.|TRBJ1-1|15|TRBD1|TRBV6-1
CASSDISQGYTEAFF
TGTGCCAGCAGTGATATATCACAGGGGTACACTGAAGCTTTCTTT
>.|TRBJ2-2|16|TRBD2|TRBV30
CAWSVHLGLATGELFF
TGTGCCTGGAGTGTACATTTGGGACTAGCAACCGGGGAGCTGTTTTTT
>.|TRBJ1-3|14|TRBD1|TRBV27
CASSRQGTGNTIYF
TGTGCCAGCAGCCGACAGGGGACTGGAAACACCATATATTTT